The subject of this entry is one TCR beta chain. CDR1 and CDR2 from the germline V gene are SGHAT and FQDESV (reference sequence). CDR3 size: 17 residues. Trimming took 6 bases from V and 3 from J; bases not matched to a gene: 13. The sample originates from a study of T cells in tuberculosis. Repertoires were generated with immunoSEQ multiplex PCR, while TCRdb's copy carries only in-frame clones and drops some. The table has some 31,000 clones, 92% seen once. Time point meaning: new active TB diagnosis, blood taken before or within 7 days of starting treatment. This receptor was taken from an adult with tuberculosis. This sample comprised PBMCs, obtained at tuberculosis diagnosis. The rearrangement links TRBV11-1 to TRBJ2-2; the match to TRBD1 covers 7 bases. CDR3 bases: TGTGCCAGCAGTGACAGGGATGCCGGTGCGGACACCGGGGAGCTGTTTTTT. Translated: CASSDRDAGADTGELFF.